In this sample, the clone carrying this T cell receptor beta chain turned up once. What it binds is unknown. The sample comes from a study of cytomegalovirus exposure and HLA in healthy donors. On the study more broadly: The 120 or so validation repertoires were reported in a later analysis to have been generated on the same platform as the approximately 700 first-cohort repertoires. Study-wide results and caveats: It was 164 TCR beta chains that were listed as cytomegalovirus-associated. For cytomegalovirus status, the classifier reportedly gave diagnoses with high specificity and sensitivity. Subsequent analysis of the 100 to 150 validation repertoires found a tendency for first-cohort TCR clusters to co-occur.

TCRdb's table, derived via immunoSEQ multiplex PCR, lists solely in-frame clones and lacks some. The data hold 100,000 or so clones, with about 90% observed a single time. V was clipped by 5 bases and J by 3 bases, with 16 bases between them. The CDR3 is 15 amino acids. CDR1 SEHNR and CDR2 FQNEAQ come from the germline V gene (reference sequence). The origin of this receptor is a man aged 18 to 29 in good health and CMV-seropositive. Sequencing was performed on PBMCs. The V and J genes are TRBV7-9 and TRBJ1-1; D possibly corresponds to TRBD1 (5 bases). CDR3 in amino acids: CASSLERTGHTEAFF. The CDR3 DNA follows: TGTGCCAGCAGCCTAGAAAGAACAGGACACACTGAAGCTTTCTTT.